What follows are 21 T cell receptor beta chains derived from one specimen sequenced in a study of CD8 T cells in Susac syndrome. RNA was extracted with the RNeasy kit, and a quantity of about 0.45 to 1 ug was reverse transcribed using random hexamers. TCRdb called the immunoSEQ multiplex PCR reads again in MiXCR, with one record for every CDR3 protein. The table has around 130,000 distinct CDR3 sequences, less than 95% seen once. The source material was CD4+ T cells from PBMCs. The receptors were gathered from a human donor in good health.

The CDR3 spells CASSETGGWSYGYTF. The CDR3 nucleotides read TGTGCCAGCAGTGAAACAGGGGGCTGGAGCTATGGCTACACCTTC. This chain links TRBV25-1 with TRBJ1-2; 9 bases map to TRBD1. Germline loops: CDR1 MGHDK, CDR2 SYGVNS. The ends lost 2 bases at V and 4 bases at J; junction bases unmatched: 5. The CDR3 spans 15 residues.

The rearrangement joins TRBV5-4 to TRBJ2-5, with 12 positions matching TRBD1. With V trimmed by 0 bases and J by 5 bases, 8 bases remained unmatched. The CDR3 covers 17 residues. Germline-derived CDR1 and CDR2 are SGHNT and YYREEE (reference sequence). The CDR3 loop reads CASSLGGTGGAGETQYF. CDR3 nucleotide sequence: TGTGCCAGCAGCTTGGGTGGGACAGGGGGCGCCGGGGAGACCCAGTACTTC.

The V gene is TRBV29-1, the J gene TRBJ1-4; D gene uncertain. With 3 bases removed from V and 8 bases from J, the gap between germline ends came to 19 bases. The CDR3 spans 15 residues. Per the germline V gene, CDR1 is SQVTM and CDR2 is ANQGSEA. CDR3 DNA: TGCAGCGTTGAGGCCCCGGGCGGGGAAGGCGAAAAACTGTTTTTT. Its translation is CSVEAPGGEGEKLFF.

The chain combines TRBV28 with TRBJ2-5; TRBD2 matches at 7 bases. Germline V lookup: CDR1 MDHEN, CDR2 SYDVKM. J lost 5 bases, V lost 5 bases, and 14 bases had no gene match. The CDR3 is 16 amino acids. The CDR3 nucleotides read TGTGCCAGCAGTGGGGGGGGTGCCCACTACCCGGAGACCCAGTACTTC. This translates into CASSGGGAHYPETQYF.

The V call is TRBV6-5, the J call TRBJ2-7, with 8 bases matching TRBD1. The CDR3 covers 14 residues. V was pared by 6 bases and J by 2 bases, with 6 bases of the junction left unmatched. Germline V lookup: CDR1 MNHEY, CDR2 SVGAGI. For the CDR3, the DNA is TGTGCCAGCAGACCCCAGGGACAGGCCTACGAGCAGTACTTC. Its protein is CASRPQGQAYEQYF.

This chain connects TRBV5-1 to TRBJ1-4; 12 bases match TRBD1. CDR1 is SGHRS and CDR2 is YFSETQ in the germline V gene. CDR3 size: 16 residues. V was clipped by 4 bases and J by 6 bases; unmatched bases: 7. This CDR3 reads CASSKGQGARDEKLFF. For the CDR3, the DNA is TGCGCCAGCAGCAAGGGACAGGGGGCTCGAGATGAAAAACTGTTTTTT.

This clonotype was observed a handful of times. This rearrangement joins TRBV4-3 to TRBJ2-7; 9 bases line up with TRBD2. CDR3 length equals 15 residues. Looked up from germline, CDR1 is LGHNA and CDR2 is YSLEER. V lost 1 base to trimming and J lost 7 bases; unmatched junction nucleotides: 8. CDR3 loop: CASSQGLAGTGEQYF. Written as DNA, the CDR3 is TGCGCCAGCAGCCAAGGGCTAGCGGGAACGGGGGAGCAGTACTTC.

This clonotype has only a few counts. The chain couples TRBV7-9 to TRBJ2-7, with 13 bases identical to TRBD2. Germline CDR1 is SEHNR and CDR2 is FQNEAQ (reference sequence). This CDR3 region has 15 residues. V shed 3 bases, J shed 3 bases, and the junction held 2 bases outside the gene matches. CDR3 region: CASSLGLAGNYEQYF. CDR3 sequence (DNA): TGTGCCAGCAGCTTGGGACTAGCGGGAAACTACGAGCAGTACTTC. The whole variable domain, remainder taken from reference TRBV7-9 and TRBJ2-7, is DTGVSQNPRHKITKRGQNVTFRCDPISEHNRLYWYRQTLGQGPEFLTYFQNEAQLEKSRLLSDRFSAERPKGSFSTLEIQRTEQGDSAMYLCASSLGLAGNYEQYFGPGTRLTVT.

V is TRBV7-3 and J is TRBJ1-1, with TRBD1 identical over 10 bases. J gave up 4 bases and V 2 bases, and 13 bases lay outside the gene matches. Germline V gene sequence: CDR1 SGHTA, CDR2 FQGTGA. The CDR3 covers 18 residues. The CDR3 is CASSLYGTGVGLATEAFF. The DNA of the CDR3 is TGTGCCAGCAGCTTATACGGGACAGGGGTTGGTTTAGCCACTGAAGCTTTCTTT. The full variable domain, completed using reference TRBV7-3 and TRBJ1-1, is GAGVSQTPSNKVTEKGKYVELRCDPISGHTALYWYRQSLGQGPEFLIYFQGTGAADDSGLPNDRFFAVRPEGSVSTLKIQRTERGDSAVYLCASSLYGTGVGLATEAFFGQGTRLTVV.

A single count supports this clonotype. The rearrangement uses TRBV6-5 and TRBJ2-7; 9 nucleotides align to TRBD1. Germline assignment: CDR1 MNHEY and CDR2 SVGAGI. The J segment lost 3 bases and the V segment lost 4 bases, leaving 7 bases of the junction unmatched. The length of the CDR3 is 15 residues. The CDR3 is CASSSLTGGNYEQYF. Written as DNA, the CDR3 is TGTGCCAGCAGTTCCTTGACAGGGGGTAACTACGAGCAGTACTTC.

This rearrangement joins TRBV18 to TRBJ2-1; D ambiguous. Trimming left V 1 base short and J 3 bases short, with 13 bases between. CDR1 and CDR2 (germline): KGHSH, LQKENI. The CDR3 consists of 16 residues. CDR3 loop: CASSPQASRNYNEQFF. The CDR3 region has the DNA TGTGCCAGCTCACCACAAGCGAGTAGGAACTACAATGAGCAGTTCTTC. Filled out from reference TRBV18 and TRBJ2-1, the complete variable domain reads NAGVMQNPRHLVRRRGQEARLRCSPMKGHSHVYWYRQLPEEGLKFMVYLQKENIIDESGMPKERFSAEFPKEGPSILRIQQVVRGDSAAYFCASSPQASRNYNEQFFGPGTRLTVL.

The chain combines TRBV5-1 with TRBJ2-5; TRBD1 is a possible D gene (6 bases). Trimming took 4 bases from V and 5 from J, leaving 9 bases between them. The CDR3 loop spans 12 amino acids. The germline CDR1 and CDR2 sequences are SGHRS and YFSETQ. CDR3 bases: TGCGCCAGCAGCGGGGGCATGGAGACCCAGTACTTC. Translating gives CASSGGMETQYF.

This chain uses TRBV3-1 with TRBJ2-7, with 8 bases aligning to TRBD1. The CDR3 covers 13 residues. Germline V CDR1 and CDR2: LGHDT, YNNKEL (reference sequence). Trimming cost V 10 bases and J 2 bases; bases outside gene matches: 7. Written as DNA, the CDR3 is TGTGCCACCAGAGGGACAGGACCCTACGAGCAGTACTTC. It translates to CATRGTGPYEQYF.

This clonotype was seen only a few times. This chain uses TRBV30 with TRBJ2-5; possibly TRBD1 for D (6 bases). The V end lost 3 bases, the J end lost 6 bases, and 14 bases lay between the germline ends. The germline V gene encodes CDR1 GTSNPN and CDR2 SVGIG (reference sequence). The CDR3 length is 13 residues. The CDR3 region is CAWSGQGYKTQYF. The CDR3 coding sequence is TGTGCCTGGAGCGGGCAGGGGTACAAGACCCAGTACTTC.

J is TRBJ2-7 and V is TRBV18, with D maybe TRBD1 (6 bases). V was shortened by 4 bases and J by 4 bases, with 20 bases between the two germline ends. There are 16 residues in the CDR3. The germline V gene has CDR1 KGHSH and CDR2 LQKENI. CDR3 nucleotides: TGTGCCAGCTCACAGGACAGCATCCTGGTTAGTTACGAGCAGTACTTC. This sequence encodes CASSQDSILVSYEQYF.

This clonotype came up once. V gene TRBV12-3 or TRBV12-4 combines with J gene TRBJ2-7; the D gene could be TRBD1 or TRBD2 (6 bases each). Trimming left V 4 bases short and J 6 bases short, with 16 bases between. This CDR3 contains 14 residues. The CDR3 region is CASSSAGHSSEQYF. CDR3 nucleotides: TGTGCCAGCAGTTCGGCGGGACACTCAAGCGAGCAGTACTTC.

V usage is TRBV27 and J usage is TRBJ1-1, with a possible D match to TRBD1 (5 bases). This CDR3 contains 14 residues. Trimming shortened V by 6 bases and J by 3 bases, and 14 bases separated the two germline ends. Germline values: CDR1 MNHEY, CDR2 SMNVEV (reference sequence). The chain's CDR3 is CASSLGRWDTEAFF. The CDR3 nucleotides read TGTGCCAGCAGCCTGGGACGGTGGGACACTGAAGCTTTCTTT.

The chain has TRBV3-1 and TRBJ2-5; weak D call: TRBD2 (5 bases). There are 15 residues in the CDR3. The V end was cut by 0 bases, the J end by 2 bases, with 10 bases between. The V gene's germline CDR1 is LGHDT and CDR2 YNNKEL (reference sequence). Here the CDR3 DNA reads TGTGCCAGCAGCCAAGATAGCACTAGACAAGAGACCCAGTACTTC. The encoded protein is CASSQDSTRQETQYF.

A single count supports this clonotype. J is TRBJ2-3 and V is TRBV7-2; TRBD2 aligns across 9 bases. Germline CDR1 and CDR2: SGHTA and FQGNSA. The CDR3 sequence is 16 residues long. Trimming cost V 2 bases and J 5 bases; bases outside gene matches: 8. CDR3 sequence (DNA): TGTGCCAGCAGCTTAAACGGCGGGAGGGCCGGAGATACGCAGTATTTT. The encoded protein is CASSLNGGRAGDTQYF.

The chain links TRBV7-8 to TRBJ2-7; TRBD2 matches 8 bases. V shed 4 bases, J shed 3 bases, and the junction held 14 bases outside the gene matches. Germline values: CDR1 SGHVS, CDR2 FQNEAQ. This CDR3 spans 17 amino acids. The CDR3 DNA sequence: TGTGCCAGCAGCTCAAAATCCGTCGGTAGCGGGAACTACGAGCAGTACTTC. This gives the protein CASSSKSVGSGNYEQYF.

V and J are TRBV7-9 and TRBJ2-1; TRBD2 aligns across 13 bases. Germline V gene data show CDR1 as SEHNR and CDR2 as FQNEAQ (reference sequence). The CDR3 runs to 18 residues. After removal of 4 bases from V and 7 bases from J, the junction contained 13 bases not matched to a gene. The CDR3 protein is CASSSAGLAGEGRNEQFF. CDR3 coding DNA: TGTGCCAGCAGCTCGGCTGGACTAGCGGGAGAAGGAAGGAATGAGCAGTTCTTC.